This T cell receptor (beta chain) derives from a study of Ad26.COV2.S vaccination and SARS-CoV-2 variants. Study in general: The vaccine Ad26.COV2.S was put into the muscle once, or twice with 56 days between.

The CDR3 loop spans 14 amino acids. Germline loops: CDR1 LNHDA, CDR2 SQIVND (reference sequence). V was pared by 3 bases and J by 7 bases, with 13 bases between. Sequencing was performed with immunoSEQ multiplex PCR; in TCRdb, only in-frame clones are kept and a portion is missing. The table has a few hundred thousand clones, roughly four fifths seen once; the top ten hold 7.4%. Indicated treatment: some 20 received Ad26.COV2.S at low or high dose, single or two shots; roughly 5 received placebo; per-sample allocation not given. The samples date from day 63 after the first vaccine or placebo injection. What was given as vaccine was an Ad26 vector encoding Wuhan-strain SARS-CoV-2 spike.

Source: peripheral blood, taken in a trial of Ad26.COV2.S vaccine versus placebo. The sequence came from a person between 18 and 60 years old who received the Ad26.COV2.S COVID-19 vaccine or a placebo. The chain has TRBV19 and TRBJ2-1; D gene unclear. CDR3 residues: CASSIRGVQNEQFF. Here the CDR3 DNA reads TGTGCCAGTAGTATCCGCGGCGTTCAGAATGAGCAGTTCTTC.